This T cell receptor beta chain was captured in a study of blood T cell repertoires in COVID-19 (TCRdb year 2020). Regarding the study in general: Collaborator samples came from the United States, Italy and Spain and covered acute and convalescent phases of COVID-19. The material from the prospective study consisted of cDNA or gDNA derived from T cells, B-cell-depleted T cells, or PBMCs. Subjects who had been exposed to COVID-19, were actively infected with it, or had recovered from it provided the deeply sampled blood TCRbeta repertoires that made up the dataset. The repertoires were released in a freely available public database meant as a resource for research on the immune response to SARS-CoV-2. The samples were drawn from two sources: the first 160 participants of the ongoing ImmuneRACE study, and 950 to 1,500 subjects contributed by 6 global collaborators. Nearly every sample came with metadata listing a de-identified subject ID, COVID-19 status, age in years and sex. Where available, HLA class I and class II types were obtained from metadata supplied by the sample provider rather than from assay-based typing.

The germline V gene yields SGDLS for CDR1 and YYNGEE for CDR2. The CDR3 goes from the cysteine to the phenylalanine over 15 residues. Solely the CDR3 DNA is kept, with 45 bases framed from the first base. V lost 0 bases and J lost 1 base; the stretch between them is 10 bases long. General study outcomes and caveats: The amount of clinical and demographic metadata varied by source and participant and was provided uncurated.

TCRbeta CDR3 regions were amplified from genomic DNA by means of the immunoSEQ Assay, a bias-controlled multiplex PCR. Per the source publication's procedure: Nucleated cell counts per sample were estimated from amplification of reference gene primers within the assay. Sequence reads were collapsed and filtered to measure the absolute abundance of every unique TCRbeta CDR3 rearrangement. For each sample, productive Simpson clonality was calculated as the square root of Simpson's diversity index over productive rearrangements. Entries here come from immuneACCESS through TCRdb and include only in-frame sequences with V and J called. Some clones fail to appear in such tables; in the studies checked, an unresolved V gene covers under half of the shortfall, and the cause of the remainder is unknown. The D gene and trimming were derived from the DNA, and the V and J assignments and clone size from that table. The sample table holds roughly 350,000 clones, of which around nine tenths were seen once. Clones ranked in the top ten supply around 3.3% of the sample.

Samples from volunteer blood donors who had recovered from COVID-19 were contributed by a second Seattle source. Each collaborating institution followed its own protocols to collect whole blood in K2EDTA tubes. For TCRbeta analysis, collaborator samples were shipped as frozen whole blood, as isolated PBMCs, or as DNA extracted from either sample type. Remarks on this clone: No antigen is known for it. No clone much larger than this one lies a single base away; base qualities are absent.

This TCR came from a young woman who had recovered from COVID-19. Sequencing was performed on peripheral blood. The chain employs TRBV9 and TRBJ1-1; the D gene is perhaps TRBD1, from 5 matching bases. The encoded CDR3 is CASSVDGGRNTEAFF. The bases are TGTGCCAGCAGCGTAGATGGGGGGAGGAACACTGAAGCTTTCTTT.